This entry features one T cell receptor beta chain sequence. Antigen specificity is unknown. The CDR3 length is 14 residues. J lost 9 bases, V lost 6 bases, and 6 bases had no gene match. Germline CDR1 MGHDK, CDR2 SYGVNS. Sequencing used cDNA as its template, made by extracting RNA and reverse transcribing it. Sequencing was performed with immunoSEQ multiplex PCR; in TCRdb, only in-frame clones are kept and a portion is missing. This table has roughly 250,000 clones, around two thirds appearing once. This sample is part of a study of CD8+ T cells in alopecia areata. Findings and caveats of the study: Scalp samples also yield sequences from resident alphabeta T cells of normal skin.

This receptor was obtained from a human donor with alopecia areata. The chain employs TRBV25-1 and TRBJ1-6; 9 positions agree with TRBD1. The sample was CD4+ T cells sorted from blood, taken at week 0. The CDR3 protein is CASSRQGGGSPLHF. CDR3 nucleotides: TGTGCCAGCAGCCGACAGGGGGGAGGTTCACCCCTCCACTTT.